The TCR beta chain described here comes from a study of immune cell composition in non-small cell lung cancer. On the study more broadly: Histologic subtype was mainly adenocarcinoma or squamous cell carcinoma.

The method was immunoSEQ multiplex PCR; TCRdb's version includes in-frame clones alone and lacks a portion of them. The sample consists of over 1,500 clones, roughly four fifths of them appearing once. Normal lung sampling was at least 3 cm from the tumour, as distant as possible. DNA was extracted from unsorted cell suspensions stored frozen. In germline, CDR1 is SGHRS, CDR2 YFSETQ. J gave up 0 bases and V 4 bases, and 6 bases lay outside the gene matches. The CDR3 spans 16 residues. The source of this sequence is a human donor with non-small cell lung cancer. V usage is TRBV5-1 and J usage is TRBJ1-4, with 7 nucleotides matching TRBD1. Sample: non-adjacent lung tissue. The DNA of the CDR3 is TGCGCCAGCAGCCATGACAGGGCGTCAACTAATGAAAAACTGTTTTTT. Its protein product is CASSHDRASTNEKLFF.